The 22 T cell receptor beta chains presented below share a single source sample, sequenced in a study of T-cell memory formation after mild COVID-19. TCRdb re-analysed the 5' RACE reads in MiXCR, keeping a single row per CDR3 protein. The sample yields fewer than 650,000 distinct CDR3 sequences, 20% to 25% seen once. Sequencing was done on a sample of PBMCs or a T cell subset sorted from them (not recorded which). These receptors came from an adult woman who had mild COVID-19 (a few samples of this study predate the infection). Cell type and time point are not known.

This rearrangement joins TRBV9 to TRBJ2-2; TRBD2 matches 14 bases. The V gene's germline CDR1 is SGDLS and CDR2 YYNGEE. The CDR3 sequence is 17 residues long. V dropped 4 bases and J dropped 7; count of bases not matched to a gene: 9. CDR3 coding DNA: TGTGCCAGCAGCCCTCGGACTAGCGGGAGGAAAGACGGGGAGCTGTTTTTT. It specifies CASSPRTSGRKDGELFF.

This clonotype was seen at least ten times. The CDR3 loop is CASSLGTGGFEQFF. CDR3 coding DNA: TGTGCCAGCAGCCTCGGGACAGGGGGCTTTGAGCAGTTCTTC. The genes are TRBV7-6 and TRBJ2-1; 12 nucleotides align to TRBD1. From germline, CDR1 is SGHVS and CDR2 FNYEAQ. The CDR3 consists of 14 residues. J gave up 9 bases and V 5 bases, and 5 bases lay outside the gene matches.

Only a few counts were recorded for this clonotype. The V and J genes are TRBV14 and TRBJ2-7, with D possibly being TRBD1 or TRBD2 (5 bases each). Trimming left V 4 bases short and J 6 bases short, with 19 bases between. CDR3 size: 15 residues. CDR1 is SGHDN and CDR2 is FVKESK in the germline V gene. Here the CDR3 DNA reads TGTGCCAGCAGCCCCACCGGGACGCCGGCCTCCGAGCAGTACTTC. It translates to CASSPTGTPASEQYF.

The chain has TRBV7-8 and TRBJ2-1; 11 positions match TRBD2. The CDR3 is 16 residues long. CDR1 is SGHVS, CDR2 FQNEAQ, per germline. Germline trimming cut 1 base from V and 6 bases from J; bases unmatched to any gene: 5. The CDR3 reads CASSLVSGRALNEQFF. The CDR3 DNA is TGTGCCAGCAGCTTAGTTAGCGGGAGGGCCCTCAATGAGCAGTTCTTC.

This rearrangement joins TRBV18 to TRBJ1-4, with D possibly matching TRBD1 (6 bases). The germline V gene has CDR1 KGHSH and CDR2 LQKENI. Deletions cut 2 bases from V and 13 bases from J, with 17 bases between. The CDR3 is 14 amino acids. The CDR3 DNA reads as TGTGCCAGCTCACCAGGGCCAACCTCGGGGGCACTGTTTTTT. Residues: CASSPGPTSGALFF. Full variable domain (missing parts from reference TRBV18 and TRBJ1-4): NAGVMQNPRHLVRRRGQEARLRCSPMKGHSHVYWYRQLPEEGLKFMVYLQKENIIDESGMPKERFSAEFPKEGPSILRIQQVVRGDSAAYFCASSPGPTSGALFFGSGTQLSVL.

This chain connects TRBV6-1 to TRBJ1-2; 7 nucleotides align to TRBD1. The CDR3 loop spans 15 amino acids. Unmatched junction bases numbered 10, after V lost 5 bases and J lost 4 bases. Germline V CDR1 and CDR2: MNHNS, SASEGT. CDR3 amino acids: CASSQMTGSSYGYTF. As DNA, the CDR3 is TGTGCCAGCAGTCAGATGACAGGGTCCAGCTATGGCTACACCTTC.

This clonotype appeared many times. The chain's CDR3 is CASSPQQGARSSSSSYNEQFF. CDR3 nucleotides: TGTGCCAGCAGTCCCCAACAGGGGGCGCGCTCATCATCGAGCTCCTACAATGAGCAGTTCTTC. V is TRBV6-6 and J is TRBJ2-1; TRBD1 matches at 9 bases. V was clipped by 5 bases and J by 0 bases; unmatched bases: 20. This CDR3 has 21 amino acids. Germline CDR1 MNHNY, CDR2 SVGAGI (reference sequence).

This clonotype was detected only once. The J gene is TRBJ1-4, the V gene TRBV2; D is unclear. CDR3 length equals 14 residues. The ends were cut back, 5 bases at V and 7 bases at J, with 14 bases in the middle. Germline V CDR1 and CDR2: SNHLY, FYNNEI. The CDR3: CASSTASMLEKLFF. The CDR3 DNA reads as TGTGCCAGCAGTACAGCCTCAATGCTTGAAAAACTGTTTTTT.

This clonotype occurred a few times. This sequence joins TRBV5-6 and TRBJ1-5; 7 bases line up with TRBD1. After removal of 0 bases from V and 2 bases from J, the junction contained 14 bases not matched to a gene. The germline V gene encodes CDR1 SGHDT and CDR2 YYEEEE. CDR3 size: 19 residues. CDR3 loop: CASSLGGQRDSLGNQPQHF. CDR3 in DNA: TGTGCCAGCAGCTTGGGGGGCCAACGGGACAGCCTGGGCAATCAGCCCCAGCATTTT.

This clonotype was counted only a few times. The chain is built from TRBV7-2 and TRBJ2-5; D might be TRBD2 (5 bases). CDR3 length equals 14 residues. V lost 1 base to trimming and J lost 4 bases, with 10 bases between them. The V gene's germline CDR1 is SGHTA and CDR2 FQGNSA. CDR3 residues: CASSLGSLVETQYF. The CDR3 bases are TGTGCCAGCAGCTTAGGATCACTAGTAGAGACCCAGTACTTC.

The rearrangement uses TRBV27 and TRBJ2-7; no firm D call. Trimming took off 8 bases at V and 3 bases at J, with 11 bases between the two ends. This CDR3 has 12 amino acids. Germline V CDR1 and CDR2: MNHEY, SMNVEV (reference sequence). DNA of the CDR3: TGTGCCAGCGAAGGGCCCAGCTACGAGCAGTACTTC. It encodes CASEGPSYEQYF.

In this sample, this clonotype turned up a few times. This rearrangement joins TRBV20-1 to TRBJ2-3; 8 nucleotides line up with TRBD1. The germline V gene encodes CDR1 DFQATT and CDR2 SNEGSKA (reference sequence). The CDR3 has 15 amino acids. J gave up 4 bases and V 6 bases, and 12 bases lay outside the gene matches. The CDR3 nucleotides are TGCAGTGCCCTACCCTCGGACAGGGCTGCAGATACGCAGTATTTT. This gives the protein CSALPSDRAADTQYF.

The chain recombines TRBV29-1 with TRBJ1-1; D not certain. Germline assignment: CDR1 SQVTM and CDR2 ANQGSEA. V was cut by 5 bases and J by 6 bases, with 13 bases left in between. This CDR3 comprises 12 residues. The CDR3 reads CSVWLNKPEAFF. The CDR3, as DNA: TGCAGCGTTTGGCTGAACAAACCTGAAGCTTTCTTT.

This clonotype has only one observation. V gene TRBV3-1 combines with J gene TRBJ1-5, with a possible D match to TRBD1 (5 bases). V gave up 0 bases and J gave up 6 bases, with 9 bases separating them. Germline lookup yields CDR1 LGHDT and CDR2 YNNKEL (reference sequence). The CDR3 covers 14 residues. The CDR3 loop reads CASSQDTTVQPQHF. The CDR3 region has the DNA TGTGCCAGCAGCCAAGATACGACAGTTCAGCCCCAGCATTTT.

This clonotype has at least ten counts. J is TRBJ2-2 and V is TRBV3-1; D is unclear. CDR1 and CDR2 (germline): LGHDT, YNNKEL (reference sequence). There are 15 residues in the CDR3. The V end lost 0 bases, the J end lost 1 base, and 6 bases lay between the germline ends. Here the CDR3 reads CASSQERLNTGELFF. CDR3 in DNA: TGTGCCAGCAGCCAAGAAAGGCTGAACACCGGGGAGCTGTTTTTT.

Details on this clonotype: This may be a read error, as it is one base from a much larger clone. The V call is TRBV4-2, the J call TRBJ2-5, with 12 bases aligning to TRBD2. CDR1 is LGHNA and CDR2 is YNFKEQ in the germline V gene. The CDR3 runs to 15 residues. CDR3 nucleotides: TGTGCCAGCAGCCAAGCTAGCGGGAGGGCGGAGAACCAGTACTTC. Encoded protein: CASSQASGRAENQYF.

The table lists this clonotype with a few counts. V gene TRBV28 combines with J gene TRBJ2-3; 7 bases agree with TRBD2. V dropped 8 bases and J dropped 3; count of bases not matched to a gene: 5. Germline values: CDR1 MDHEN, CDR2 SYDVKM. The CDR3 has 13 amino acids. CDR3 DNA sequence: TGTGCCAGCGGGAGGGCCTTTACAGATACGCAGTATTTT. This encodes CASGRAFTDTQYF.

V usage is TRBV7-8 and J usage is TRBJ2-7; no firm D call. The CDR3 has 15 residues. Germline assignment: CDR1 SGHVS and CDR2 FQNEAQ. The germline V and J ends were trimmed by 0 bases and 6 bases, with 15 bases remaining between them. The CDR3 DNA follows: TGTGCCAGCAGCTTAGCGGAGAGACCCCCTGTCGAGCAGTACTTC. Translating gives CASSLAERPPVEQYF. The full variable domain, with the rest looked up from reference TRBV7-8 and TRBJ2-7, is GAGVSQSPRYKVAKRGQDVALRCDPISGHVSLFWYQQALGQGPEFLTYFQNEAQLDKSGLPSDRFFAERPEGSVSTLKIQRTQQEDSAVYLCASSLAERPPVEQYFGPGTRLTVT.

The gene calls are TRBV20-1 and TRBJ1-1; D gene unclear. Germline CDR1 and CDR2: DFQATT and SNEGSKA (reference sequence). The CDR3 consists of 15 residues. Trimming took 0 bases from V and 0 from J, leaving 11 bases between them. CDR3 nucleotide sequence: TGCAGTGCTAGAGATCCTCTGGTCTTGAACACTGAAGCTTTCTTT. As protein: CSARDPLVLNTEAFF.

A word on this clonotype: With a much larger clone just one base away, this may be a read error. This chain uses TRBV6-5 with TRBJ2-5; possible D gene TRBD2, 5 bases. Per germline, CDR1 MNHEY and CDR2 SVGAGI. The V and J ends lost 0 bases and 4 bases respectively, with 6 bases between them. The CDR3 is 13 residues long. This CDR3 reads CASSYSGRETQYF. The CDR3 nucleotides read TGTGCCAGCAGTTACTCGGGGAGAGAGACCCAGTACTTC.

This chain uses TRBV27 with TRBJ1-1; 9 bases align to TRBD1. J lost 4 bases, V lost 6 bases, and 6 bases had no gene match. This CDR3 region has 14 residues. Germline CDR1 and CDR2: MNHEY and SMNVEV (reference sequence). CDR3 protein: CASRPTGGGTEAFF. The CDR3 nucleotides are TGTGCCAGCAGGCCGACAGGGGGGGGCACTGAAGCTTTCTTT.

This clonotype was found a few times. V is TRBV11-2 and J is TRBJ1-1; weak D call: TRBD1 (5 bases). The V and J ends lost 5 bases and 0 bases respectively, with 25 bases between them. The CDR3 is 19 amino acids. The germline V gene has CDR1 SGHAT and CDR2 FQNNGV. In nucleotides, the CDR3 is TGTGCCAGCAGCCGTCCGCGGGGTAGGGACCCGCTTTTGAACACTGAAGCTTTCTTT. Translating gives CASSRPRGRDPLLNTEAFF.